The T cell receptor (beta chain) described here comes from a study of Ad26.COV2.S vaccination and SARS-CoV-2 variants. Sample treatment: 19 received Ad26.COV2.S at low or high dose, single or two shots; about 5 received placebo; per-sample allocation not given. The samples date from day 63 after the first vaccine or placebo injection. Clones were read by immunoSEQ multiplex PCR, and TCRdb kept only the in-frame ones, dropping some. The table shows some 330,000 clones, with 90% occurring only once. Germline V gives CDR1 SGHTA, CDR2 FQGNSA. V gave up 5 bases and J gave up 3 bases; unmatched junction bases: 8. The CDR3 contains 16 residues.

The genes are TRBV7-2 and TRBJ1-5; 9 positions match TRBD1. This specimen was peripheral blood, taken in a trial of Ad26.COV2.S vaccine versus placebo. This receptor was obtained from a person aged 18-65 years who received the Ad26.COV2.S COVID-19 vaccine or a placebo. CDR3 coding DNA: TGTGCCAGCAGCCGTGACGGGACAGGGTACAATCAGCCCCAGCATTTT. Translated, it gives CASSRDGTGYNQPQHF.